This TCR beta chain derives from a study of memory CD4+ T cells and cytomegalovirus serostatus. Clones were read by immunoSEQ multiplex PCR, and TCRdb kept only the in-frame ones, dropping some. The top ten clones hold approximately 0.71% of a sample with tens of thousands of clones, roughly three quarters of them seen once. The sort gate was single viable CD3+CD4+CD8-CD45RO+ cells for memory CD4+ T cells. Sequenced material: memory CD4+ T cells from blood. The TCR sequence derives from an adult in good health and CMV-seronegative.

The CDR3 reads CASSRDSGYNEQFF. In DNA form, the CDR3 reads TGTGCCAGCAGCCGGGACTCGGGATACAATGAGCAGTTCTTC. V gene TRBV4-2 combines with J gene TRBJ2-1, with D perhaps TRBD2 (6 bases). Trimming removed 4 bases at V and 4 bases at J, with 11 bases between. Germline V gives CDR1 LGHNA, CDR2 YNFKEQ. The CDR3 covers 14 residues.